This TCR beta chain appears in the sequencing data of a study of regulatory T cells in long-lasting Graves disease. Stated time point: newly diagnosed GD, antithyroid drugs for less than 3 months. Construction of the TCR library relied on RNA isolated from PBMCs. To make TCR beta libraries, researchers used iRepertoire HTBI primers and Arm-PCR of CDR3 regions. TCRdb processed the multiplex PCR reads anew with MiXCR; each CDR3 protein has one entry. The sample lists 200,000 to 250,000 distinct CDR3 sequences, around a fifth seen once, with roughly 12% in the top ten. Turning to this clonotype: A much larger clone differs from this one at a single base, so this may be a read error.

This sample also appeared in a second study, on T cells in Graves' hyperthyroidism and ophthalmopathy. Per that paper: Most expanded thyroid clonotypes above 0.001 recurred in blood.

This specimen consisted of peripheral blood mononuclear cells (PBMCs), obtained at new diagnosis, from a patient treated with antithyroid drugs. The origin of this receptor is a woman in her twenties or thirties with Graves disease.

CDR3 in DNA: TGTGCCAGCAGCCTCTCCCCTGGAACCCAGCATTTT. Encoded protein: CASSLSPGTQHF. V gene TRBV3-1 combines with J gene TRBJ1-5; D uncertain. The V and J ends lost 4 bases and 11 bases respectively, with 12 bases between them. This CDR3 spans 12 amino acids. Germline V gene data show CDR1 as LGHDT and CDR2 as YNNKEL (reference sequence).